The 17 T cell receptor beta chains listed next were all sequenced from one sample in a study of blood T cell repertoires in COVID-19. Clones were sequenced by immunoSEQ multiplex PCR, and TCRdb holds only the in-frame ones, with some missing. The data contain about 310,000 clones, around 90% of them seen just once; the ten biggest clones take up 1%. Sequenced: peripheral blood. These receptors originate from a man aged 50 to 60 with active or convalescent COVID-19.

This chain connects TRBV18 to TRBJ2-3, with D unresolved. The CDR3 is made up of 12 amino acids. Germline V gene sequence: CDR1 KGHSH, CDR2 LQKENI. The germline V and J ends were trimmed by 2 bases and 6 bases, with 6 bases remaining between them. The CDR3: CASSPSPDTQYF. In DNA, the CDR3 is TGTGCCAGCTCACCATCTCCGGATACGCAGTATTTT.

In nucleotides, the CDR3 is TGTGCCAGTAGGAGGGACAGGGTGGCCTACGAGCAGTACTTC. Translation gives CASRRDRVAYEQYF. The V gene is TRBV19, the J gene TRBJ2-7, with 9 bases lining up with TRBD1. J lost 2 bases, V lost 6 bases, and 5 bases had no gene match. The germline V gene has CDR1 LNHDA and CDR2 SQIVND (reference sequence). CDR3 length: 14 amino acids.

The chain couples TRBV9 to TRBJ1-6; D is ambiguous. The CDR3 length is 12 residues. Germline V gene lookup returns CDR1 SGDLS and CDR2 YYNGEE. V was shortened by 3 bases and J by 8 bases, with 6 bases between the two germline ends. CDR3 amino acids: CASSGGDSPLHF. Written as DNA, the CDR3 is TGTGCCAGCAGCGGAGGCGATTCACCCCTCCACTTT.

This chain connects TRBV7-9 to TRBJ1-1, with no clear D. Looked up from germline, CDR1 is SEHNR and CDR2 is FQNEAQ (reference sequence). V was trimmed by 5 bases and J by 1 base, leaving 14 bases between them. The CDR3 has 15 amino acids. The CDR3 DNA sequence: TGTGCCAGCAGCGTAACCGGAGCTGGGAACACTGAAGCTTTCTTT. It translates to CASSVTGAGNTEAFF.

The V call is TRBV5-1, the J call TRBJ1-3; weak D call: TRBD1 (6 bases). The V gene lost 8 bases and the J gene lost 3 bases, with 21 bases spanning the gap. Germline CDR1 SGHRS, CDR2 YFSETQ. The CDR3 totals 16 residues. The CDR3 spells CAREKGEHSLGNTIYF. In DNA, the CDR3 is TGCGCCAGAGAAAAGGGGGAACATTCCCTTGGAAACACCATATATTTT.

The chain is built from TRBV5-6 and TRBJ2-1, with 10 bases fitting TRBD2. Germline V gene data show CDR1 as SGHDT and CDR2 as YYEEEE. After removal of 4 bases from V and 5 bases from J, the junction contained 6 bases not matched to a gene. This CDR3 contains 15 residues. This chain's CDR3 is CASSQGLANHNEQFF. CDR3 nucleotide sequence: TGTGCCAGCAGCCAGGGACTAGCGAACCACAATGAGCAGTTCTTC.

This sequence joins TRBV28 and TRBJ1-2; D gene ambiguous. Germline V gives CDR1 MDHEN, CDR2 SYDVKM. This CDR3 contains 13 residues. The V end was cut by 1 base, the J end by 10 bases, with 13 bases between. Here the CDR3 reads CASSLSGGYNYTF. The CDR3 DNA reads TGTGCCAGCAGTTTATCCGGCGGATATAACTACACCTTC.

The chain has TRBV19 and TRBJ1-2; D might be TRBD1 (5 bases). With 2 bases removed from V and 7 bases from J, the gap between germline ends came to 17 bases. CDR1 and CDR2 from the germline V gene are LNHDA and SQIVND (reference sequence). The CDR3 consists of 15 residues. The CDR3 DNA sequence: TGTGCCAGTAGTATAAATGGGCAGGGAGGACGTGGCTACACCTTC. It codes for CASSINGQGGRGYTF.

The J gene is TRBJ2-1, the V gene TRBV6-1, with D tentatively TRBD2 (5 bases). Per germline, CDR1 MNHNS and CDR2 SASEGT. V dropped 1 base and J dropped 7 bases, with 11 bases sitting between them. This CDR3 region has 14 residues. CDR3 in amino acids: CASSEGRWANEQFF. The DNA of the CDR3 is TGTGCCAGCAGTGAAGGGAGGTGGGCGAATGAGCAGTTCTTC.

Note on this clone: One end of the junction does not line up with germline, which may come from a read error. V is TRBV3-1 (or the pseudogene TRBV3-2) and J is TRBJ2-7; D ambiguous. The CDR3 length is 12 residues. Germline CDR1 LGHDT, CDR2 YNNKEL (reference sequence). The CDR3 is CASSQLGLGPHF. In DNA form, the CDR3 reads TGTGCCAGCAGCCAACTGGGTCTAGGTCCCCATTTC.

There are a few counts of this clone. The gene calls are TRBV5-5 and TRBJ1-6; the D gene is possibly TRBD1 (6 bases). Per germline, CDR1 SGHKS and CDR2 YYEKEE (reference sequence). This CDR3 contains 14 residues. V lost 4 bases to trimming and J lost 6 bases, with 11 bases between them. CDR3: CASSPGQPNSPLHF. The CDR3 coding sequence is TGTGCCAGCAGCCCAGGACAGCCTAATTCACCCCTCCACTTT.

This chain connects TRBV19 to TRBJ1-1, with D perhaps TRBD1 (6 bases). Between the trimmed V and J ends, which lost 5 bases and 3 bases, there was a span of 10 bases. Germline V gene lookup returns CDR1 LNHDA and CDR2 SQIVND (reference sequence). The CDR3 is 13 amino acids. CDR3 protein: CASSPRGDTEAFF. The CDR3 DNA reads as TGTGCCAGTAGTCCCAGGGGAGACACTGAAGCTTTCTTT.

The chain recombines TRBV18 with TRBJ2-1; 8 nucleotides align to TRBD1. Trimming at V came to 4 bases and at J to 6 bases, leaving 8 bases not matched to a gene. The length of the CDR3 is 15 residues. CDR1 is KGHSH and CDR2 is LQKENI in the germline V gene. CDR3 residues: CASSLRTGPSNEQFF. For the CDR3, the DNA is TGTGCCAGCTCACTCCGGACAGGGCCTAGCAATGAGCAGTTCTTC.

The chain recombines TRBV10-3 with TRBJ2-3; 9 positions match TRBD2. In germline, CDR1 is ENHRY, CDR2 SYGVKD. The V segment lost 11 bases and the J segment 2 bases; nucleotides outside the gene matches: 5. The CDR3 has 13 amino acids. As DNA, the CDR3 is TGTGCCTCGTTAGCGGGGGACACAGATACGCAGTATTTT. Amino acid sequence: CASLAGDTDTQYF.

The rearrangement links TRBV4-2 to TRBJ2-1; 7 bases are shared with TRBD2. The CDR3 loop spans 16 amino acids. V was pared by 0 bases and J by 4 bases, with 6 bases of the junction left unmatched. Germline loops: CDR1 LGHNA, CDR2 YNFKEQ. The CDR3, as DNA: TGTGCCAGCAGCCAAGAAGGCCTAGCGGATTACAATGAGCAGTTCTTC. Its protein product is CASSQEGLADYNEQFF.

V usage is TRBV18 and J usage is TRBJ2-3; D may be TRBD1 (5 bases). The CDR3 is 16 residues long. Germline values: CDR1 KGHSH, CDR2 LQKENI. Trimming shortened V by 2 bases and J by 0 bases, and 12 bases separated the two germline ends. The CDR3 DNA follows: TGTGCCAGCTCACCAACAACGAAGGGGAGCACAGATACGCAGTATTTT. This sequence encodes CASSPTTKGSTDTQYF.

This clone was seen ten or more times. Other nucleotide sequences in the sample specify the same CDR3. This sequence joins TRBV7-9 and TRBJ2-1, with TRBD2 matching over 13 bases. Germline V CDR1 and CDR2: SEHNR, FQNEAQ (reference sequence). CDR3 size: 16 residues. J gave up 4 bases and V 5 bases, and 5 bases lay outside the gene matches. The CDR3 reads CASSLGLAGVYNEQFF. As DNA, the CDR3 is TGTGCCAGCAGCCTAGGACTAGCGGGAGTGTACAATGAGCAGTTCTTC. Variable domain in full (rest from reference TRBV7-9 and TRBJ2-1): DTGVSQNPRHKITKRGQNVTFRCDPISEHNRLYWYRQTLGQGPEFLTYFQNEAQLEKSRLLSDRFSAERPKGSFSTLEIQRTEQGDSAMYLCASSLGLAGVYNEQFFGPGTRLTVL.